This T cell receptor beta chain was identified in a study of T-cell memory formation after mild COVID-19. Across the whole study: In these data, TCR clusters were largely donor specific.

TCRdb independently ran MiXCR on the 5' RACE reads; one entry per CDR3 protein. The sample has fewer than 140,000 distinct CDR3 sequences, 9.5% to 15% seen once. The CDR3 is 15 amino acids. V lost 2 bases and J lost 3, with 13 bases in between. The origin of this receptor is an adult woman who had mild COVID-19 (a few samples of this study predate the infection). Cell type and time point are not known. What was sequenced was PBMCs or a T cell subset sorted from them (not recorded which). This rearrangement joins TRBV12-3 or TRBV12-4 to TRBJ1-1; D possibly corresponds to TRBD1 (5 bases). The CDR3 spells CASSLPGLGDTEAFF. The CDR3, as DNA: TGTGCCAGCAGTTTACCGGGACTGGGGGACACTGAAGCTTTCTTT.